One T cell receptor beta chain is described in this entry. Its antigen remains unidentified. No qualities accompany the bases; no much larger clone lies one base away. Patients were selected for having adequate residual fresh-frozen tumor tissue and more than two years of available survival data. Molecular status otherwise varied across the glioblastoma patients, but none of them carried an isocitrate dehydrogenase mutation. PBMC were collected before vaccination, two weeks after the third vaccination, and at tumor progression if tumor progression occurred. The Qiagen DNeasy Blood extraction Kit was used for extraction of genomic DNA. The immunoSEQ assay amplified TCRB CDR3 regions from approximately 2 micrograms of genomic DNA, or from all available DNA when less than that amount was available. The multiplex PCR employed 60 forward primers targeting TCR V beta segments and 13 reverse primers targeting J beta segments. Synthetic control templates were spiked into each sample at limiting dilution to estimate reads per starting template. Sequencing produced 87 bp reads on the Illumina HiSeq System. Processing in the source paper ran as follows. PCR and sequencing errors were removed by a nearest neighbor algorithm that merged closely related sequences. TCR overlap was defined as the percentage of unique tumor TCR beta sequences that were also present in the same patient's peripheral blood. TCRdb limited this immuneACCESS table to in-frame rearrangements with V and J called. A share of clones is missing; checked studies link under half to unresolved V genes, and the rest is unexplained. V and J calls and clone size follow that table, whereas D and trimming were derived from the DNA. Present in this sample are around 96,000 clones, 79% of which were seen just once. The ten largest account for 5.5% to 7% of the sample.

V was cut back by 0 bases and J by 5 bases, leaving a gap of 16 bases between them. Measured from the cysteine to the phenylalanine, the CDR3 is 16 residues long. Here the CDR3 DNA is all that survives: 48 bases in frame from base 1. Per the germline V gene, MNHEY is the CDR1 and SVGAGI is the CDR2. This record belongs to a study of glioma-infiltrating T cells after dendritic cell vaccination listed by TCRdb under 2016. About the full investigation: The cohort included some 15 glioblastoma patients drawn from Phase I and II dendritic cell vaccination trials, of whom 9 were newly diagnosed and 6 had recurrent disease. Autologous tumor lysate-pulsed dendritic cell vaccination was administered to the patients between about 2003 and 2012. The vaccine consisted of monocyte-derived dendritic cells cultured approximately seven days with IL-4 and GM-CSF, then pulsed overnight with autologous tumor lysate. Patients received three intradermal dendritic cell vaccine injections at biweekly intervals in the arm below the axilla. Deep sequencing of TCR beta CDR3 regions was used to quantify tumor-infiltrating lymphocyte content and compare tumor and blood repertoires in dendritic cell-vaccinated glioblastoma patients. TCR sequencing metrics, including TIL content and tumor-blood repertoire overlap, were correlated with survival after dendritic cell vaccination.

The paper as a whole reports these results and caveats: TCR clonality showed no direct relationship with survival, which suggests that a diverse polyclonal response may be important. The cohort was small and heterogeneous, and full blood and tumor sets were available for few patients, with initial-recurrent tumor pairs available for even fewer patients. After dendritic cell vaccination, a higher estimated pretreatment TIL content predicted longer time to progression and overall survival. The three-group TCR overlap response model was characterized as speculative, and prospective validation of the model was stated to be required.

The sequence derives from a human donor with glioblastoma. The rearranged segments are TRBV6-5 and TRBJ1-2, with the D gene call left open. The material was blood, obtained before dendritic cell vaccination. The bases are TGTGCCAGCAGTTACTCGTTTGGTGCGGAGGGATATGGCTACACCTTC. The translation is CASSYSFGAEGYGYTF.